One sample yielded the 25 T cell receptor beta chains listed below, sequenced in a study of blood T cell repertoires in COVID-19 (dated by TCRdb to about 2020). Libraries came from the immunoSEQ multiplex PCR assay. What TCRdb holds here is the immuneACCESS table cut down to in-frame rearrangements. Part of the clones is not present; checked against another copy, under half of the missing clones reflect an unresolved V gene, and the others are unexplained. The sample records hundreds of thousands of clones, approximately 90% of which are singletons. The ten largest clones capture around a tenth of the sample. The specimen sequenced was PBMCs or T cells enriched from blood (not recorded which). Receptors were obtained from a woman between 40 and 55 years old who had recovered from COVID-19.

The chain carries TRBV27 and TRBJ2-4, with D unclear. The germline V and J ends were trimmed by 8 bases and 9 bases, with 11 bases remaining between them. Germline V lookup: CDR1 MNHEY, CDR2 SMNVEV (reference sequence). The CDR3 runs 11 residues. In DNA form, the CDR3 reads TGTGCCAGCCGACATATGGGCATTCAGTACTTC. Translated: CASRHMGIQYF.

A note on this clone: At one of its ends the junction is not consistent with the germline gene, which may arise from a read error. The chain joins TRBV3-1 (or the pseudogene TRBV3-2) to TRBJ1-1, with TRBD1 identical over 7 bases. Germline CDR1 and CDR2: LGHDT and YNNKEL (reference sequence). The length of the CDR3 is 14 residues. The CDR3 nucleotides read TGTGCCAGCACCCAAGGGGGCTCGAACACTGAAGCTTTCTTT. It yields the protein CASTQGGSNTEAFF.

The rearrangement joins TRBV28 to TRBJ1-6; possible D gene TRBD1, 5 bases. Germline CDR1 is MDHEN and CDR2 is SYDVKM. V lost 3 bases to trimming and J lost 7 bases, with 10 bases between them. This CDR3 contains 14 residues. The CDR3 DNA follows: TGTGCCAGCAGTTTTGGGGGAGGCAATTCACCCCTCCACTTT. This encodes CASSFGGGNSPLHF.

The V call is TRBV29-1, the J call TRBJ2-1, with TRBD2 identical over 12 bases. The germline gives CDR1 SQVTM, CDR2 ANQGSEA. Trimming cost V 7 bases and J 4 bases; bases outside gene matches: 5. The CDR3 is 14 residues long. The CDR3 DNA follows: TGCAGCGGGCGGACTAGCGGGGCGTACAATGAGCAGTTCTTC. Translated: CSGRTSGAYNEQFF.

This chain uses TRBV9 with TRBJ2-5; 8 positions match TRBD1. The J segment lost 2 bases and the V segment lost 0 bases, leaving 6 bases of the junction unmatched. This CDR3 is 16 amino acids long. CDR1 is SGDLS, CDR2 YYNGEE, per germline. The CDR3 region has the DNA TGTGCCAGCAGCGTAGCAACCGGACAGGGACAAGAGACCCAGTACTTC. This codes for CASSVATGQGQETQYF.

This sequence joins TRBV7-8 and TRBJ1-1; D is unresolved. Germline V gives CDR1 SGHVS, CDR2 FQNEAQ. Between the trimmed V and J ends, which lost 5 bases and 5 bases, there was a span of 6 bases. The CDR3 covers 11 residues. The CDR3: CASSQTTEAFF. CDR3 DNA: TGTGCCAGCAGCCAGACAACTGAAGCTTTCTTT. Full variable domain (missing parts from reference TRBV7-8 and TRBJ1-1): GAGVSQSPRYKVAKRGQDVALRCDPISGHVSLFWYQQALGQGPEFLTYFQNEAQLDKSGLPSDRFFAERPEGSVSTLKIQRTQQEDSAVYLCASSQTTEAFFGQGTRLTVV.

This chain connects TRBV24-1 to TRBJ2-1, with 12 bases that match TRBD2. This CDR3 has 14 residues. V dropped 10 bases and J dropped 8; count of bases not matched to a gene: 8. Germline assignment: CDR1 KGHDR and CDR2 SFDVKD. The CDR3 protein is CATPWASGGDEQFF. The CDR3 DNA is TGTGCCACTCCCTGGGCTAGCGGGGGGGATGAGCAGTTCTTC.

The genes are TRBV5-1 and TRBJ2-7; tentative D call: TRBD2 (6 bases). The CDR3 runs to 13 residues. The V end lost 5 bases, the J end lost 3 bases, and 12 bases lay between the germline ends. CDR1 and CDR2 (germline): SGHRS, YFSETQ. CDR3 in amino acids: CASRTGGVYEQYF. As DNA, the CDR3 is TGCGCCAGCAGGACCGGAGGGGTCTACGAGCAGTACTTC.

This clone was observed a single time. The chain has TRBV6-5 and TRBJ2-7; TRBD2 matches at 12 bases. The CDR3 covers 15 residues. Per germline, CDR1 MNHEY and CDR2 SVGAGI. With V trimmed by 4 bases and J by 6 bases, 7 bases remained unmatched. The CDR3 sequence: CASSSGLAGSVEQYF. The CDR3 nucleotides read TGTGCCAGCAGTTCTGGACTAGCGGGATCAGTCGAGCAGTACTTC.

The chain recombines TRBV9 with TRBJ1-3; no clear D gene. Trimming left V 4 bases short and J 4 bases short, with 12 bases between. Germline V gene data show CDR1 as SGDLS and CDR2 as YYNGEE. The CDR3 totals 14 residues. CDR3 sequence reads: CASSPIIAGNTIYF. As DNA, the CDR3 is TGTGCCAGCAGCCCTATCATCGCAGGAAACACCATATATTTT.

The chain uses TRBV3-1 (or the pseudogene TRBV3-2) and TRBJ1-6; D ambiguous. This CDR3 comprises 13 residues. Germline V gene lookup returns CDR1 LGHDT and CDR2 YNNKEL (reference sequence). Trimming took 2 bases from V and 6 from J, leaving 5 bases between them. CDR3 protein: CASSQSRNSPLHF. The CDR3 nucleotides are TGTGCCAGCAGCCAATCTCGTAATTCACCCCTCCACTTT.

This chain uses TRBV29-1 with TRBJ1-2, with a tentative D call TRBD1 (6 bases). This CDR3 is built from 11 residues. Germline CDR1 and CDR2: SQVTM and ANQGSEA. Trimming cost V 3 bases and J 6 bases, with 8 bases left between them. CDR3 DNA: TGCAGCGTTGACAGGGGCAATGGCTACACCTTC. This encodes CSVDRGNGYTF.

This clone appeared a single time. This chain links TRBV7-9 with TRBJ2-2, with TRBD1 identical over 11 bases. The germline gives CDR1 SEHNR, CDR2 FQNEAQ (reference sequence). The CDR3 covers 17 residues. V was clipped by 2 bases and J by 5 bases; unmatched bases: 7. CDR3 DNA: TGTGCCAGCAGCTTAAGAGGACAGGGGGCTAATACCGGGGAGCTGTTTTTT. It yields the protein CASSLRGQGANTGELFF.

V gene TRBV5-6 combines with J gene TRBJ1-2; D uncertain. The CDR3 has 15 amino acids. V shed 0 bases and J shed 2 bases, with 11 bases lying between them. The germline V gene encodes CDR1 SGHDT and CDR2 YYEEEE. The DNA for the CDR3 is TGTGCCAGCAGCTTGGAAGGAGCGGGGAACTATGGCTACACCTTC. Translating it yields CASSLEGAGNYGYTF. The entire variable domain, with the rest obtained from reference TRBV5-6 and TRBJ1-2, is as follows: DAGVTQSPTHLIKTRGQQVTLRCSPKSGHDTVSWYQQALGQGPQFIFQYYEEEERQRGNFPDRFSGHQFPNYSSELNVNALLLGDSALYLCASSLEGAGNYGYTFGSGTRLTVV.

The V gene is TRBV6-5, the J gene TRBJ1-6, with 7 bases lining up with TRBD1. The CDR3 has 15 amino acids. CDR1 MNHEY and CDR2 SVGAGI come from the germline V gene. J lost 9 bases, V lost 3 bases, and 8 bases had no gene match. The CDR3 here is CASSYRTGDSSPLHF. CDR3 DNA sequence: TGTGCCAGCAGTTATCGTACAGGGGACAGTTCACCCCTCCACTTT.

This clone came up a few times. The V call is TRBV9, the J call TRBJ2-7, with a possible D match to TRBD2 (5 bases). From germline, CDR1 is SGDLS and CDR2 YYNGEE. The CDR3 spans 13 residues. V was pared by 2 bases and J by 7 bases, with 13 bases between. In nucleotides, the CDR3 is TGTGCCAGCAGCGTTGACCCAACGGGGGAGCAGTACTTC. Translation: CASSVDPTGEQYF.

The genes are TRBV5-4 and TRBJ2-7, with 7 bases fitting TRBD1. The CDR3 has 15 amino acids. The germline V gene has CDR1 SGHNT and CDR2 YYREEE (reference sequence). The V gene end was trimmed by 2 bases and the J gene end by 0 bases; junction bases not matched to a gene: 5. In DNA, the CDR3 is TGTGCCAGCAGCTTACCGGGACAGAGCTCCTACGAGCAGTACTTC. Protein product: CASSLPGQSSYEQYF.

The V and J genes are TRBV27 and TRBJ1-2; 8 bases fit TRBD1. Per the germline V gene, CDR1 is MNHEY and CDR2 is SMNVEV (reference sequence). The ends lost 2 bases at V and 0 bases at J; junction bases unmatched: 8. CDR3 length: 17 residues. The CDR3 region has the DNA TGTGCCAGCAGTTTAACCCCGCCGGACAGGGCTAACTATGGCTACACCTTC. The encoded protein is CASSLTPPDRANYGYTF.

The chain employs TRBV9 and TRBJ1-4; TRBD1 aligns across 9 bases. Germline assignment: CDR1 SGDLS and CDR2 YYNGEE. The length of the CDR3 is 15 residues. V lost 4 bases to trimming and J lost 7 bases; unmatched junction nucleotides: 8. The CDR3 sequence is CASSPQTGGIEKLFF. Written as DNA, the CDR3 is TGTGCCAGCAGCCCCCAGACAGGGGGAATTGAAAAACTGTTTTTT. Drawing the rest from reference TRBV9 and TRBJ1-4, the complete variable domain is DSGVTQTPKHLITATGQRVTLRCSPRSGDLSVYWYQQSLDQGLQFLIQYYNGEERAKGNILERFSAQQFPDLHSELNLSSLELGDSALYFCASSPQTGGIEKLFFGSGTQLSVL.

In DNA form, the CDR3 reads TGTGCCAGCAGCTCCAACCGGGAGCTAACCGGGGAGCTGTTTTTT. Amino acids: CASSSNRELTGELFF. This chain joins TRBV11-2 and TRBJ2-2; D perhaps matches TRBD2 (6 bases). The germline gives CDR1 SGHAT, CDR2 FQNNGV. V was pared by 4 bases and J by 5 bases, with 14 bases between. CDR3 length: 15 amino acids.

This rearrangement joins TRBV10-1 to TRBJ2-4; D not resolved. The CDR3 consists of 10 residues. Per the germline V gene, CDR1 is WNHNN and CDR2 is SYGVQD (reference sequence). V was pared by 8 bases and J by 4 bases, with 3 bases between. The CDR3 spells CASPKNIQYF. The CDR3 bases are TGCGCCAGCCCGAAAAACATTCAGTACTTC.

CDR3 region: CASSQTLGGGSPLHF. The CDR3 DNA sequence: TGTGCCAGCAGCCAGACCCTCGGGGGGGGGTCACCCCTCCACTTT. The chain has TRBV6-5 and TRBJ1-6, with D maybe TRBD1 (5 bases). The germline V and J ends were trimmed by 6 bases and 10 bases, with 19 bases remaining between them. This CDR3 contains 15 residues. Germline V CDR1 and CDR2: MNHEY, SVGAGI.

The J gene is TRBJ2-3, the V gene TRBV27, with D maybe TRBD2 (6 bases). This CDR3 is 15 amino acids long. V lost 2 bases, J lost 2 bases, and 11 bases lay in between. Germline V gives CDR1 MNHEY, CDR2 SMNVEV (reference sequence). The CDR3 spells CASSLEAGPTDTQYF. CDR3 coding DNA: TGTGCCAGCAGTTTAGAGGCGGGACCCACAGATACGCAGTATTTT.

The CDR3: CASSSSEGAYQPQHF. The CDR3 DNA sequence: TGTGCCAGTAGTAGTTCAGAGGGGGCCTATCAGCCCCAGCATTTT. This chain connects TRBV19 to TRBJ1-5; 7 bases are a match to TRBD1. Trimming removed 4 bases from V and 5 bases from J; junction bases left unmatched: 8. The germline CDR1 and CDR2 sequences are LNHDA and SQIVND (reference sequence). This CDR3 comprises 15 residues. Using reference TRBV19 and TRBJ1-5 for the parts outside the CDR3, the full variable domain is DGGITQSPKYLFRKEGQNVTLSCEQNLNHDAMYWYRQDPGQGLRLIYYSQIVNDFQKGDIAEGYSVSREKKESFPLTVTSAQKNPTAFYLCASSSSEGAYQPQHFGDGTRLSIL.

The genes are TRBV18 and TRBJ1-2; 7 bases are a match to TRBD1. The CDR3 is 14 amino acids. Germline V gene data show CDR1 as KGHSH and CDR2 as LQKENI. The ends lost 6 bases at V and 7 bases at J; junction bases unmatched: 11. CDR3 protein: CASSLDRDATGYTF. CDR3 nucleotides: TGTGCCAGCTCCCTCGACAGGGACGCTACTGGCTACACCTTC.